A selection of T cell receptor beta chains follows, all from one sample in a study of blood T cells in healthy people across ages. MiXCR, run by TCRdb on the 5' RACE reads, gives a single entry per CDR3 protein. The repertoire has 1.8 million or so distinct CDR3 sequences, about 39% of them found once; the top ten carry 20% to 25%. The sample comprised blood. The receptor source for this set is a human donor in good health. CDR3s include the opening cysteine and the closing phenylalanine or tryptophan. The D gene is left open where the match is weak. Rows may omit the clone size; those that give it use once, few, many or a size class.

D gene: TRBD2; V gene: TRBV6-2/TRBV6-3; J gene: TRBJ2-1; clone size: few; CDR3 protein: CASSSRGIYNEQFF; CDR3 DNA: TGTGCCAGCAGCTCGCGGGGGATCTACAATGAGCAGTTCTTC
D gene: TRBD2; V gene: TRBV3-1; J gene: TRBJ2-5; clone size: -; CDR3 protein: CASSHGLAETQYF; CDR3 DNA: TGTGCCAGCAGCCACGGACTAGCGGAGACCCAGTACTTC
D gene: -; V gene: TRBV7-2; J gene: TRBJ2-5; clone size: few; CDR3 protein: CASSWQSHYRETQYF; CDR3 DNA: TGTGCCAGCAGCTGGCAATCACACTATAGGGAGACCCAGTACTTC
D gene: -; V gene: TRBV28; J gene: TRBJ2-5; clone size: -; CDR3 protein: CASRRSPTEETQYF; CDR3 DNA: TGTGCCAGCAGACGAAGCCCCACCGAAGAGACCCAGTACTTC
D gene: -; V gene: TRBV16; J gene: TRBJ2-1; clone size: -; CDR3 protein: CASSLPQGNEQFF; CDR3 DNA: TGTGCCAGCAGCCTTCCGCAAGGCAATGAGCAGTTCTTC
D gene: -; V gene: TRBV20-1; J gene: TRBJ2-5; clone size: -; CDR3 protein: CSAPPRLKGQETQYF; CDR3 DNA: TGCAGTGCCCCTCCTCGGTTGAAGGGCCAAGAGACCCAGTACTTC
D gene: -; V gene: TRBV9; J gene: TRBJ1-3; clone size: few; CDR3 protein: CASILGGMGNTIYF; CDR3 DNA: TGTGCCAGCATCCTAGGGGGGATGGGAAACACCATATATTTT
D gene: -; V gene: TRBV21-1; J gene: TRBJ2-5; clone size: -; CDR3 protein: CASRTGTPKETQYF; CDR3 DNA: TGTGCCAGCAGAACCGGGACACCTAAAGAGACCCAGTACTTC
D gene: -; V gene: TRBV14; J gene: TRBJ1-6; clone size: -; CDR3 protein: CVSSQGREWSPLHF; CDR3 DNA: TGTGTCAGCAGCCAGGGAAGGGAGTGGTCACCCCTCCACTTT
D gene: TRBD1; V gene: TRBV15; J gene: TRBJ1-5; clone size: -; CDR3 protein: CATSPDRDNQPQHF; CDR3 DNA: TGTGCCACCAGCCCAGACAGGGACAATCAGCCCCAGCATTTT
D gene: -; V gene: TRBV6-2/TRBV6-3; J gene: TRBJ2-7; clone size: -; CDR3 protein: CASSYGAQYEQYF; CDR3 DNA: TGTGCCAGCAGTTATGGGGCACAATACGAGCAGTACTTC
D gene: -; V gene: TRBV27; J gene: TRBJ1-2; clone size: few; CDR3 protein: CASSTQGFYGYTF; CDR3 DNA: TGTGCCAGCAGTACACAGGGATTCTATGGCTACACCTTC
D gene: -; V gene: TRBV10-3; J gene: TRBJ1-5; clone size: -; CDR3 protein: CAISEVSGPIVPQHF; CDR3 DNA: TGTGCCATCAGTGAGGTTAGTGGACCAATCGTGCCCCAGCATTTT
D gene: -; V gene: TRBV12-3/TRBV12-4; J gene: TRBJ2-2; clone size: -; CDR3 protein: CASSHRGYNTGELFF; CDR3 DNA: TGTGCCAGCAGTCATAGGGGGTACAACACCGGGGAGCTGTTTTTT
D gene: -; V gene: TRBV29-1; J gene: TRBJ2-1; clone size: -; CDR3 protein: CSVAPFHGNEQFF; CDR3 DNA: TGCAGCGTTGCCCCGTTTCATGGCAATGAGCAGTTCTTC
D gene: -; V gene: TRBV10-3; J gene: TRBJ2-7; clone size: -; CDR3 protein: CAVRGTYEQYF; CDR3 DNA: TGTGCCGTAAGGGGTACCTACGAGCAGTACTTC
D gene: -; V gene: TRBV19; J gene: TRBJ2-3; clone size: -; CDR3 protein: CASSTRASDTQYF; CDR3 DNA: TGTGCCAGTAGTACTCGGGCTTCAGATACGCAGTATTTT
D gene: TRBD2; V gene: TRBV20-1; J gene: TRBJ2-7; clone size: -; CDR3 protein: CSARLGLAGGPYEQYF; CDR3 DNA: TGCAGTGCTAGATTGGGACTAGCGGGGGGCCCCTACGAGCAGTACTTC
D gene: -; V gene: TRBV13; J gene: TRBJ1-2; clone size: -; CDR3 protein: CASSFGPGLIEGYTF; CDR3 DNA: TGTGCCAGCAGCTTCGGCCCCGGTTTGATCGAGGGCTACACCTTC
D gene: TRBD1; V gene: TRBV18; J gene: TRBJ1-2; clone size: -; CDR3 protein: CASSAGDRGRVGYTF; CDR3 DNA: TGTGCCAGCTCGGCCGGGGACAGGGGGCGCGTTGGCTACACCTTC
D gene: -; V gene: TRBV7-9; J gene: TRBJ2-3; clone size: few; CDR3 protein: CASSFNSGGTDTQYF; CDR3 DNA: TGTGCCAGCAGCTTTAATAGCGGCGGGACAGATACGCAGTATTTT
D gene: TRBD2; V gene: TRBV14; J gene: TRBJ2-3; clone size: -; CDR3 protein: CASSLISGGHADTQYF; CDR3 DNA: TGTGCCAGCAGCCTTATAAGCGGGGGGCATGCGGATACGCAGTATTTT
D gene: TRBD2; V gene: TRBV7-3; J gene: TRBJ2-1; clone size: many; CDR3 protein: CASSQGLAGVNEQFF; CDR3 DNA: TGTGCCAGCAGTCAGGGACTAGCGGGGGTGAATGAGCAGTTCTTC
D gene: -; V gene: TRBV11-3; J gene: TRBJ2-7; clone size: few; CDR3 protein: CASSLDQGNEQYF; CDR3 DNA: TGTGCCAGCAGCTTAGATCAGGGGAACGAGCAGTACTTC
D gene: TRBD2; V gene: TRBV12-3/TRBV12-4; J gene: TRBJ2-1; clone size: -; CDR3 protein: CARSSPNRGGNEQFF; CDR3 DNA: TGTGCCCGCAGTTCTCCTAACCGGGGGGGTAATGAGCAGTTCTTC
D gene: -; V gene: TRBV20-1; J gene: TRBJ2-3; clone size: few; CDR3 protein: CSAITRGSDTQYF; CDR3 DNA: TGCAGTGCAATCACACGGGGTTCAGATACGCAGTATTTT